The present entry profiles one T cell receptor beta chain with its context. Its antigen is not identified. This record comes from a study of blood T cells in healthy people across ages. Findings and caveats of the study: Higher naive T cell percentage went strongly together with higher TCR beta diversity. Lack of knowledge of donor CMV status possibly confounded expanded clonotype changes.

With a J-beta primer mix and a sample-barcoded 5' primer, a second PCR ran roughly 7 to 11 cycles. A single record per CDR3 protein comes from TCRdb applying MiXCR to the 5' RACE reads. This table holds some 760,000 distinct CDR3 sequences, 25% found once. This CDR3 is built from 14 residues. Per germline, CDR1 DFQATT and CDR2 SNEGSKA (reference sequence). The V end lost 0 bases, the J end lost 9 bases, and 15 bases lay between the germline ends. The data also belong to a second study, concerning T cells of mothers and their children.

The chain carries TRBV20-1 and TRBJ2-1; D unclear. Sequencing was done on a sample of blood. The receptor was derived from a boy between 10 and 17 years old in good health. The CDR3 sequence is CSARDERPVGEQFF. Written as DNA, the CDR3 is TGCAGTGCTAGAGATGAGCGCCCCGTAGGTGAGCAGTTCTTC.